The subject of this entry is one T cell receptor beta chain. The antigen remains unidentified. The source of the sample is a study of response to subunit inactivated influenza vaccine. Findings of the study overall: The study's authors posited that every seasonal influenza vaccination enlists few new T cells.

TCRdb reanalysed the RT-PCR reads using MiXCR and keeps one entry per CDR3 protein. The table has about 150,000 distinct CDR3 sequences, about 10% seen once. Germline loops: CDR1 LGHNA, CDR2 YNFKEQ. The CDR3 runs 17 residues. J lost 3 bases, V lost 1 base, and 4 bases had no gene match. Sequencing was performed on CD8+ T cells sorted from PBMCs, taken less than 25 months after vaccination. The receptor was isolated from a man between 45 and 75 years old who received an inactivated influenza vaccine. The J gene is TRBJ2-2, the V gene TRBV4-2, with 11 bases aligning to TRBD2. This CDR3 is CASSQGLLAGDTGELFF. The DNA for the CDR3 is TGTGCCAGCAGCCAAGGTTTACTAGCGGGAGACACCGGGGAGCTGTTTTTT.